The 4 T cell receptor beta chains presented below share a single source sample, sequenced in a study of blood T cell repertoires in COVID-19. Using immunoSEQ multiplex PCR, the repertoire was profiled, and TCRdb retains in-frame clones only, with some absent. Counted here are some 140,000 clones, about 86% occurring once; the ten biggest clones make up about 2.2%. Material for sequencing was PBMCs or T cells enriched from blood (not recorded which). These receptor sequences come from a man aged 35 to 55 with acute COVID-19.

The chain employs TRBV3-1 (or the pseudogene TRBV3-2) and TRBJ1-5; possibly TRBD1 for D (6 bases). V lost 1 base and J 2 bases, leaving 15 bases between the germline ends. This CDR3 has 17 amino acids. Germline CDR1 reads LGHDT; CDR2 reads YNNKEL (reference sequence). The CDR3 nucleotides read TGTGCCAGCAGCCAAGCTTTTGGGGGCGAGGGCAATCAGCCCCAGCATTTT. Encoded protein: CASSQAFGGEGNQPQHF.

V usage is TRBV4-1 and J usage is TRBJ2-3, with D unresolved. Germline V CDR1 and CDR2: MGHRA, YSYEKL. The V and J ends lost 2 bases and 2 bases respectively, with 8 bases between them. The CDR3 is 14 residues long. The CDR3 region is CASSQTELTDTQYF. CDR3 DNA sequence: TGCGCCAGCAGCCAAACAGAACTCACAGATACGCAGTATTTT.

The CDR3 here is CASSYGHIGYTF. DNA of the CDR3: TGTGCCAGCAGCTACGGACATATTGGCTACACCTTC. V is TRBV12-3 or TRBV12-4 and J is TRBJ1-2; D perhaps matches TRBD1 (5 bases). The germline V and J ends were trimmed by 6 bases and 7 bases, with 12 bases remaining between them. CDR3 size: 12 residues.

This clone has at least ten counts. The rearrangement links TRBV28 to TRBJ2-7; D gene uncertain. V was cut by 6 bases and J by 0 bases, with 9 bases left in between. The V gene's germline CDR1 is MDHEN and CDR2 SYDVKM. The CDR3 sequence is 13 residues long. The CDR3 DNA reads TGTGCCAGCAGGGCTCTCAGCTCCTACGAGCAGTACTTC. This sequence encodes CASRALSSYEQYF.